The 15 T cell receptor beta chains below were found in one sample sequenced in a study of blood T cell repertoires in COVID-19. Assay: immunoSEQ multiplex PCR; the TCRdb copy retains only in-frame clones and omits some. The sample lists just under 35,000 clones, around 87% occurring once. Material for sequencing was peripheral blood. Receptors originate from a human donor in a cohort sampled during active COVID-19.

This chain uses TRBV7-9 with TRBJ1-1; a possible D gene is TRBD1 (6 bases). Germline V gene data show CDR1 as SEHNR and CDR2 as FQNEAQ (reference sequence). This CDR3 contains 12 residues. Trimming took off 3 bases at V and 9 bases at J, with 11 bases between the two ends. The chain's CDR3 is CASSFGGAQAFF. The CDR3, as DNA: TGTGCCAGCAGCTTTGGGGGGGCGCAAGCTTTCTTT. Full variable domain (missing parts from reference TRBV7-9 and TRBJ1-1): DTGVSQNPRHKITKRGQNVTFRCDPISEHNRLYWYRQTLGQGPEFLTYFQNEAQLEKSRLLSDRFSAERPKGSFSTLEIQRTEQGDSAMYLCASSFGGAQAFFGQGTRLTVV.

The CDR3 nucleotides are TGTGCCATCAGTGGGACAGGGGGCCCCGCTCGGTACAATGAGCAGTTCTTC. Amino acids: CAISGTGGPARYNEQFF. The V call is TRBV10-3, the J call TRBJ2-1, with 11 nucleotides matching TRBD1. CDR1 is ENHRY and CDR2 is SYGVKD in the germline V gene. V lost 4 bases and J lost 4; bases outside the gene matches: 9. CDR3 length: 17 residues.

In this sample, this clone turned up once. The chain is built from TRBV5-1 and TRBJ1-2, with 7 bases fitting TRBD1. The junction had 9 bases not matched to a gene; V was cut back by 4 bases and J by 3 bases. From germline, CDR1 is SGHRS and CDR2 YFSETQ. This CDR3 is built from 15 residues. The CDR3 DNA sequence: TGCGCCAGCAGCCCGGTCGACAGGGACGACTATGGCTACACCTTC. Its protein is CASSPVDRDDYGYTF.

J is TRBJ1-2 and V is TRBV19, with D unresolved. The V gene's germline CDR1 is LNHDA and CDR2 SQIVND (reference sequence). The ends were cut back, 1 base at V and 7 bases at J, with 7 bases in the middle. There are 12 residues in the CDR3. CDR3 nucleotide sequence: TGTGCCAGTAGTATAGGAGGGCTTGGCTACACCTTC. Encoded protein: CASSIGGLGYTF.

V and J are TRBV4-1 and TRBJ2-1; 8 bases map to TRBD1. V was pared by 4 bases and J by 5 bases, with 13 bases of the junction left unmatched. The CDR3 has 17 residues. The germline V gene encodes CDR1 MGHRA and CDR2 YSYEKL. The CDR3 loop reads CASSLAGTGGWDNEQFF. The CDR3 nucleotides are TGCGCCAGCAGCCTGGCAGGTACAGGGGGTTGGGACAATGAGCAGTTCTTC.

The chain recombines TRBV27 with TRBJ1-2; tentatively, D is TRBD1 (6 bases). CDR3 length equals 15 residues. Deletions cut 5 bases from V and 4 bases from J, with 17 bases between. Germline V gene sequence: CDR1 MNHEY, CDR2 SMNVEV (reference sequence). The CDR3 DNA sequence: TGTGCCAGCAGTGCAGCCCCCAGGGGTTCCTATGGCTACACCTTC. It is translated as CASSAAPRGSYGYTF.

The chain is built from TRBV6-1 and TRBJ1-4, with 8 nucleotides matching TRBD1. CDR3 length: 16 residues. V gave up 4 bases and J gave up 3 bases; unmatched junction bases: 7. From germline, CDR1 is MNHNS and CDR2 SASEGT. The CDR3 sequence is CASSGPGGKANEKLFF. The CDR3 DNA reads TGTGCCAGCAGTGGACCAGGGGGCAAGGCTAATGAAAAACTGTTTTTT.

In this sample, this clone turned up a few times. This chain uses TRBV10-3 with TRBJ2-2, with D unresolved. The CDR3 loop spans 13 amino acids. Germline loops: CDR1 ENHRY, CDR2 SYGVKD. V was clipped by 0 bases and J by 4 bases, with 3 bases between them. The CDR3 here is CAISESSTGELFF. The CDR3 bases are TGTGCCATCAGTGAGTCCAGCACCGGGGAGCTGTTTTTT.

The chain recombines TRBV20-1 with TRBJ1-1; D remains unclear. CDR1 and CDR2 from the germline V gene are DFQATT and SNEGSKA (reference sequence). This CDR3 comprises 13 residues. The ends were cut back, 3 bases at V and 0 bases at J, with 8 bases in the middle. The CDR3 region has the DNA TGCAGTGCTAGTAGGAGGGTGAACACTGAAGCTTTCTTT. Amino acid sequence: CSASRRVNTEAFF.

This chain links TRBV11-2 with TRBJ2-3; 8 nucleotides line up with TRBD2. CDR1 is SGHAT, CDR2 FQNNGV, per germline. The CDR3 contains 16 residues. Germline trimming cut 7 bases from V and 1 base from J; bases unmatched to any gene: 10. The CDR3 here is CASTFTGLGGTDTQYF. The CDR3 region has the DNA TGTGCCAGCACCTTTACGGGACTAGGGGGCACAGATACGCAGTATTTT.

The V call is TRBV9, the J call TRBJ2-3; TRBD1 is a possible D gene (6 bases). This CDR3 is 14 amino acids long. Germline CDR1 reads SGDLS; CDR2 reads YYNGEE. V was cut by 4 bases and J by 4 bases, with 13 bases left in between. CDR3 coding DNA: TGTGCCAGCAGCCCCGGTGGGGGCGCAGATACGCAGTATTTT. Its translation: CASSPGGGADTQYF.

This rearrangement joins TRBV5-4 to TRBJ2-3, with 16 bases fitting TRBD2. CDR1 SGHNT and CDR2 YYREEE come from the germline V gene (reference sequence). The CDR3 has 17 amino acids. V lost 4 bases and J lost 2; bases outside the gene matches: 4. The CDR3 loop is CASSTGLAGGHTDTQYF. The CDR3 DNA sequence: TGTGCCAGCAGCACGGGACTAGCGGGGGGGCACACAGATACGCAGTATTTT.

The gene calls are TRBV9 and TRBJ2-3; D call uncertain. Germline loops: CDR1 SGDLS, CDR2 YYNGEE. Trimming took off 0 bases at V and 7 bases at J, with 9 bases between the two ends. The CDR3 has 13 amino acids. CDR3 sequence (DNA): TGTGCCAGCAGCGTAGACGCAGAAAATACGCAGTATTTT. Translating it yields CASSVDAENTQYF.

The chain joins TRBV19 to TRBJ2-2, with D perhaps TRBD2 (6 bases). V lost 6 bases and J lost 4, with 15 bases in between. The CDR3 contains 15 residues. Germline CDR1 and CDR2: LNHDA and SQIVND (reference sequence). CDR3 in amino acids: CASRPPAGSTGELFF. The CDR3 coding sequence is TGTGCCAGTAGACCCCCGGCGGGGAGCACCGGGGAGCTGTTTTTT.

The CDR3 reads CASSIYGGSLTGVLVPQHF. CDR3 DNA sequence: TGTGCCAGCAGTATATACGGCGGAAGCTTAACAGGGGTTTTAGTTCCCCAGCATTTT. This chain links TRBV28 with TRBJ1-5, with TRBD1 matching 7 bases. This CDR3 is built from 19 residues. Germline lookup yields CDR1 MDHEN and CDR2 SYDVKM. Trimming cost V 5 bases and J 10 bases; bases outside gene matches: 26.